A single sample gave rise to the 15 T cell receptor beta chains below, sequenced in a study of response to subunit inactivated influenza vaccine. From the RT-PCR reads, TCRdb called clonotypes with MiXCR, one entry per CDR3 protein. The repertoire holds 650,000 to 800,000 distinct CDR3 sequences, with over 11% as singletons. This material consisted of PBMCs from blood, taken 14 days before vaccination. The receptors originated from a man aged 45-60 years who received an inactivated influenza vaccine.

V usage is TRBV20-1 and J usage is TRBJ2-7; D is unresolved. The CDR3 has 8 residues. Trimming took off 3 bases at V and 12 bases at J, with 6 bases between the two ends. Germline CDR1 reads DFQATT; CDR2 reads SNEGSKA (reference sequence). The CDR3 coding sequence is TGCAGTGCTAGGGTAGGGTACTTC. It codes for CSARVGYF.

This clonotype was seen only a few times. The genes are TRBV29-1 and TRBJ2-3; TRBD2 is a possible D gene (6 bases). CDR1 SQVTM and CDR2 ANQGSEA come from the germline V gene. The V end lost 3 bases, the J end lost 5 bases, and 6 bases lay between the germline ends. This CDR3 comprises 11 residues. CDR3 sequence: CSVEGGDTQYF. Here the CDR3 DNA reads TGCAGCGTTGAGGGGGGAGATACGCAGTATTTT.

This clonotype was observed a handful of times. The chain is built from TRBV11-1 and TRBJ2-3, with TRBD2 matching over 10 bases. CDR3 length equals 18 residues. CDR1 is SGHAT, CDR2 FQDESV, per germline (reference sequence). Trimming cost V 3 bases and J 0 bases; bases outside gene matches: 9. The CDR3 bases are TGTGCCAGCAGCTTTCTTACTAGCGGGACAGATAGCACAGATACGCAGTATTTT. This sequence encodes CASSFLTSGTDSTDTQYF.

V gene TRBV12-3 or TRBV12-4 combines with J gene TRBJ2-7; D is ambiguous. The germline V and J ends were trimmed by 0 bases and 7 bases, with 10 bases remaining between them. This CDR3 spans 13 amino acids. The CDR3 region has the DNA TGTGCCAGCAGTTTAGCTTTCTCACGGGAGCAGTACTTC. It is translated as CASSLAFSREQYF.

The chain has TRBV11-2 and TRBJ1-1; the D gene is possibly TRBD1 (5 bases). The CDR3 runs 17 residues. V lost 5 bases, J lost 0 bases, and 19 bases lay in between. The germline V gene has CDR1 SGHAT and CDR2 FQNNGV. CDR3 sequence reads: CASSPRGPRSMNTEAFF. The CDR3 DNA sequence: TGTGCCAGCAGCCCAAGGGGCCCTAGGTCCATGAACACTGAAGCTTTCTTT.

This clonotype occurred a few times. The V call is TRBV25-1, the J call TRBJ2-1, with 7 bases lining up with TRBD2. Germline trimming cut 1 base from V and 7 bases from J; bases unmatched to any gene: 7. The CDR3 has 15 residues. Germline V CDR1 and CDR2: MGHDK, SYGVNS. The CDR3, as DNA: TGTGCCAGCAGTGAATCGGGGGGAGGGCTAAATGAGCAGTTCTTC. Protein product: CASSESGGGLNEQFF.

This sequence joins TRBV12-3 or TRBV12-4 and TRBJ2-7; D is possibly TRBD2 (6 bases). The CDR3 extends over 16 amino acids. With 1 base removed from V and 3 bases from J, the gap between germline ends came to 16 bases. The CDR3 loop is CASSLGWTTDGYEQYF. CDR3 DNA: TGTGCCAGCAGTTTAGGGTGGACTACTGACGGCTACGAGCAGTACTTC.

CDR3 nucleotide sequence: TGTGCCAGTAGTCTTACCGGACAGGGTGTCGTCCATAATAGCAATCAGCCCCAGCATTTT. The encoded protein is CASSLTGQGVVHNSNQPQHF. V gene TRBV19 combines with J gene TRBJ1-5; 8 bases are shared with TRBD1. V shed 5 bases, J shed 0 bases, and the junction held 18 bases outside the gene matches. This CDR3 is built from 20 residues. The germline gives CDR1 LNHDA, CDR2 SQIVND (reference sequence).

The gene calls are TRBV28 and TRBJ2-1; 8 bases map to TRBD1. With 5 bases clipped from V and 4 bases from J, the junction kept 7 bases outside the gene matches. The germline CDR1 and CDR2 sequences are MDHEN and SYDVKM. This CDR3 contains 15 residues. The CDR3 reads CASSVSGTGYNEQFF. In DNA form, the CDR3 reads TGTGCCAGCAGTGTTTCCGGGACAGGTTACAATGAGCAGTTCTTC.

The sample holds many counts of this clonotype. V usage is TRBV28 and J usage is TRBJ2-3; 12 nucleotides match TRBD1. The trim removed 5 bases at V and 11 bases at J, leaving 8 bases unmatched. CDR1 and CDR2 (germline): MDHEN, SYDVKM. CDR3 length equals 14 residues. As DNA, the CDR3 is TGTGCCAGCAGTCCGGGACAGGGGGCAGGTTGGCAGTATTTT. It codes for CASSPGQGAGWQYF. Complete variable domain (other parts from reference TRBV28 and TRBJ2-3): DVKVTQSSRYLVKRTGEKVFLECVQDMDHENMFWYRQDPGLGLRLIYFSYDVKMKEKGDIPEGYSVSREKKERFSLILESASTNQTSMYLCASSPGQGAGWQYFGPGTRLTVL.

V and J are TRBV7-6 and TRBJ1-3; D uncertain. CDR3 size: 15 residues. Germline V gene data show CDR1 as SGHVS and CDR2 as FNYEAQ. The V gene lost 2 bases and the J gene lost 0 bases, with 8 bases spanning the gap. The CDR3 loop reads CASSLNAASGNTIYF. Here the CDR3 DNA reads TGTGCCAGCAGCTTAAATGCAGCCTCTGGAAACACCATATATTTT. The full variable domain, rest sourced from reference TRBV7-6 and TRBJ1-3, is GAGVSQSPRYKVTKRGQDVALRCDPISGHVSLYWYRQALGQGPEFLTYFNYEAQQDKSGLPNDRFSAERPEGSISTLTIQRTEQRDSAMYRCASSLNAASGNTIYFGEGSWLTVV.

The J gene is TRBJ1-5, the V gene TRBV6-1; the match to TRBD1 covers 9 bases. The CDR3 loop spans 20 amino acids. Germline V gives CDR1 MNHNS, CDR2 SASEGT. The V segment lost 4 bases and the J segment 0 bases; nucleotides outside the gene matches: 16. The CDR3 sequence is CASSGDRAPGAFYSNQPQHF. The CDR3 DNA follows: TGTGCCAGCAGTGGGGACAGGGCCCCCGGGGCTTTCTATAGCAATCAGCCCCAGCATTTT.

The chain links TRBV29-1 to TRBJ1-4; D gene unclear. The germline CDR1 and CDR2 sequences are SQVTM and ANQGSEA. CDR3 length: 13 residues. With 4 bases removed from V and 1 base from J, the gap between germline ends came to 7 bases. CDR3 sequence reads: CSVANRTNEKLFF. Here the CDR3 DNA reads TGCAGCGTTGCAAACAGAACTAATGAAAAACTGTTTTTT.

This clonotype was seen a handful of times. The CDR3 spells CASSLTGTGGIGELFF. DNA of the CDR3: TGTGCCAGCAGTTTAACCGGGACAGGGGGCATCGGGGAGCTGTTTTTT. The chain employs TRBV27 and TRBJ2-2; TRBD1 aligns across 12 bases. Germline V gene data show CDR1 as MNHEY and CDR2 as SMNVEV (reference sequence). The CDR3 is 16 residues long. V lost 2 bases and J lost 7; bases outside the gene matches: 5.

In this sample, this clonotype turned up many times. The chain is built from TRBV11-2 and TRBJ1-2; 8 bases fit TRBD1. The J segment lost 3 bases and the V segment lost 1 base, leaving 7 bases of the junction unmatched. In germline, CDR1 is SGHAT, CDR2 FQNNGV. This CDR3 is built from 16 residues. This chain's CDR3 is CASSLAPQGVYYGYTF. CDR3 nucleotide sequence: TGTGCCAGCAGCTTAGCCCCACAGGGGGTATACTATGGCTACACCTTC.